Listed below are T cell receptor beta chains from one sample, sequenced in a study of cytomegalovirus exposure and HLA in healthy donors. The method was immunoSEQ multiplex PCR; TCRdb's version includes in-frame clones alone and lacks a portion of them. The sample carries over 90,000 clones, approximately 87% recorded once. Material: PBMCs. These receptors were obtained from a man in his forties or fifties in good health and CMV-seronegative. CDR3s include the opening cysteine and the closing phenylalanine or tryptophan. A D gene is named only where the DNA matches it firmly. Only some rows state a clone size, as once, few, many or a class for expanded clones.

cdr3_nt,cdr3_aa,j_call,clone_size,v_call,cdr3_length,d_call
TGTGCCAGCAGTGAAGTGGCCGCCGGGACAGGGGGCTACGAGCAGTACTTC,CASSEVAAGTGGYEQYF,TRBJ2-7,NA,TRBV6-1,17,TRBD1
TGCGCCAGCAGCGTCCACAGGTCTGGGGCCAACGTCCTGACTTTC,CASSVHRSGANVLTF,TRBJ2-6,NA,TRBV5-1,15,NA
TGCAGCGTACAGGGGTTGGGATTATATGGCTACACCTTC,CSVQGLGLYGYTF,TRBJ1-2,NA,TRBV29-1,13,TRBD1
TGTGCCAGCAGCGTTAACAAAGGAGCGGTAGAGACCCAGTACTTC,CASSVNKGAVETQYF,TRBJ2-5,NA,TRBV7-2,15,NA
TGTGCCGCTACACAGGGGGCTCTCGGAAACACCATATATTTT,CAATQGALGNTIYF,TRBJ1-3,NA,TRBV19,14,TRBD1
TGTGCCAGCAGCTTAGACAGGGGGCGCGTCTACACCTTC,CASSLDRGRVYTF,TRBJ1-2,NA,TRBV7-9,13,TRBD1
TGTGCCTGGAGTGACAGTTACTCTGGCTACACCTTC,CAWSDSYSGYTF,TRBJ1-2,NA,TRBV30,12,NA
TGTGCCAGCAGTGAGCAGGGAGGAACTGAAGCTTTCTTT,CASSEQGGTEAFF,TRBJ1-1,NA,TRBV2,13,NA
TGCAGCGTTGCCTTGCCGGGGAACACTGAAGCTTTCTTT,CSVALPGNTEAFF,TRBJ1-1,NA,TRBV29-1,13,NA
TGTGCCAGCTCACCTTCCAATAATGCTCGAGATGGCTACACCTTC,CASSPSNNARDGYTF,TRBJ1-2,NA,TRBV18,15,NA
TGTGCCAGCAGCGTATCAGGGTATGGCTACACCTTC,CASSVSGYGYTF,TRBJ1-2,NA,TRBV9,12,NA
TGTGCCAGCAGCGTAAGCGGGGCCTCCTACAATGAGCAGTTCTTC,CASSVSGASYNEQFF,TRBJ2-1,NA,TRBV9,15,TRBD2
TGTGCCAGCAGCTCGCCCCAGGGAGGCGGCTCTGGAAACACCATATATTTT,CASSSPQGGGSGNTIYF,TRBJ1-3,NA,TRBV5-6,17,NA
TGCGCCAGCAGCTTTGGGTTCGGGGAGCAGTACTTC,CASSFGFGEQYF,TRBJ2-7,NA,TRBV5-1,12,NA
TGTGCCAGCAGGTTACAGGGGAGCAATCAGCCCCAGCATTTT,CASRLQGSNQPQHF,TRBJ1-5,NA,TRBV27,14,TRBD1
TGTGCCAGCAGCGCTAGGAGCGGAGGTCAGCCCCAGCATTTT,CASSARSGGQPQHF,TRBJ1-5,NA,TRBV7-2,14,NA
TGTGCCAGCAGCGTAGGGGGGGGTTCGAGCTATGGCTACACCTTC,CASSVGGGSSYGYTF,TRBJ1-2,NA,TRBV9,15,NA
TGTGCCAGCAGCTTAGCGCTCCCGGGACAGGTATATCGATTCATCCAATACTTC,CASSLALPGQVYRFIQYF,TRBJ2-4,once,TRBV7-9,18,TRBD1
TGTGCCAGCAGCTTAGGAGCTGAAGCTTTCTTT,CASSLGAEAFF,TRBJ1-1,NA,TRBV11-2,11,NA
TGCAGCGTTGATTCCGGGACAGGGGGTACCGGGGAGCTGTTTTTT,CSVDSGTGGTGELFF,TRBJ2-2,NA,TRBV29-1,15,TRBD1
TGTGCCAGCAGAGGAGGCGGGGCGGAGACCCAGTACTTC,CASRGGGAETQYF,TRBJ2-5,NA,TRBV11-2,13,NA
TGTGCCTGCGACAGGGTTAACACTGAAGCTTTCTTT,CACDRVNTEAFF,TRBJ1-1,few,TRBV30,12,TRBD1
TGTGCCAGCAGCCCCCCAGACTTCAATCAGCCCCAGCATTTT,CASSPPDFNQPQHF,TRBJ1-5,NA,TRBV27,14,NA
TGTGCTAGTGGTTTGGTAGGGGGGACCCAGTACTTC,CASGLVGGTQYF,TRBJ2-5,NA,TRBV12-5,12,NA
TGCGCCAGCAGTGGACAGGGAGTCTATGGCTACACCTTC,CASSGQGVYGYTF,TRBJ1-2,NA,TRBV10-2,13,TRBD1
TGTGCCAGCAGCCTACAGGGGTCCGGCTATGGCTACACCTTC,CASSLQGSGYGYTF,TRBJ1-2,NA,TRBV7-9,14,TRBD1
TGCAGCGTTGTCGGGGAAAGCGGGGGGGCCGTTCAGTACTTC,CSVVGESGGAVQYF,TRBJ2-4,NA,TRBV29-1,14,TRBD2
TGCGCCAGCAGCACACGGACAGTATCCTCTGGGGCCAACGTCCTGACTTTC,CASSTRTVSSGANVLTF,TRBJ2-6,NA,TRBV5-1,17,NA
TGTGCCACCAGCAGAGATTTAGGGGGAATTTCTAACTATGGCTACACCTTC,CATSRDLGGISNYGYTF,TRBJ1-2,NA,TRBV15,17,NA
TGTGCCAGCAGCTTAGGAGGGAGAGATGGCTACACCTTC,CASSLGGRDGYTF,TRBJ1-2,NA,TRBV7-9,13,NA
TGTGCCAGCAGCTTCGACAGTGGGAATTCACCCCTCCACTTT,CASSFDSGNSPLHF,TRBJ1-6,once,TRBV11-3,14,NA
TGTGCCAGCAGCCTCAGGGGGACCACTGAAGCTTTCTTT,CASSLRGTTEAFF,TRBJ1-1,NA,TRBV6-5,13,TRBD1
TGTGCCAGCAGCTTAATGCGGCAGAAGAACACCGGGGAGCTGTTTTTT,CASSLMRQKNTGELFF,TRBJ2-2,NA,TRBV7-2,16,NA
TGCGCCAGCAACAGGGAGGGGGTCTACGAGCAGTACTTC,CASNREGVYEQYF,TRBJ2-7,NA,TRBV5-1,13,NA
TGTGCCAGCAGCTTGTTGGGTCGGGTGAACACTGAAGCTTTCTTT,CASSLLGRVNTEAFF,TRBJ1-1,NA,TRBV5-4,15,NA
TGCGCCAGCAGCCCGACTAGCGGGGGATCATACGAGCAGTACTTC,CASSPTSGGSYEQYF,TRBJ2-7,NA,TRBV5-1,15,TRBD2
TGCAGCGGAGTGTTGGGACTAGGCTTACTTGGGACCCAGTACTTC,CSGVLGLGLLGTQYF,TRBJ2-5,once,TRBV29-1,15,TRBD2
TGTGCCAGCAGCCTTAACCCGAGATACAATGAGCAGTTCTTC,CASSLNPRYNEQFF,TRBJ2-1,NA,TRBV7-9,14,NA
TGTGCCAGCAACCCCGCAACAGGGGAGTACAATGAGCAGTTCTTC,CASNPATGEYNEQFF,TRBJ2-1,NA,TRBV4-2,15,TRBD1
TGTGCCAGCTCACTCGAACAAGGGGACAGGGGCTATGGCTACACCTTC,CASSLEQGDRGYGYTF,TRBJ1-2,NA,TRBV18,16,TRBD1
TGCGCCAGCAGTGCGGGGATTGCTGGAAACACCATATATTTT,CASSAGIAGNTIYF,TRBJ1-3,NA,TRBV10-2,14,NA
TGTGCCAGCAGCTTAAGGGGGCGCAGGGAAAAACTGTTTTTT,CASSLRGRREKLFF,TRBJ1-4,NA,TRBV13,14,TRBD1
TGTACCAGCAGTCCAACAAACACCGATACAGGGGACGCTTTCTTT,CTSSPTNTDTGDAFF,TRBJ1-1,NA,TRBV6-6,15,TRBD1
TGTGCCAGCAGCGTAGCTCCTAGCGGGGGGGGAGATACGCAGTATTTT,CASSVAPSGGGDTQYF,TRBJ2-3,NA,TRBV9,16,TRBD2
TGTGCCAGCGGGACAGGGGTCAGGGATCAGCCCCAGCATTTT,CASGTGVRDQPQHF,TRBJ1-5,NA,TRBV6-5,14,TRBD1
TGTGCCAGCAGCTTATCGGGGGAACAGGGGATGGGTTGGTCGGTAGATACGCAGTATTTT,CASSLSGEQGMGWSVDTQYF,TRBJ2-3,NA,TRBV13,20,NA
TGTGCCAGTACCCCAGGGACAGGGGGCACCGGGGAGCTGTTTTTT,CASTPGTGGTGELFF,TRBJ2-2,NA,TRBV19,15,TRBD1
TGTGCCAGCAGCCCGAGCGGGGGTATAGATACGCAGTATTTT,CASSPSGGIDTQYF,TRBJ2-3,NA,TRBV7-2,14,TRBD2
TGTGCCAGCAGCTTGGCGGGAAGCACAGATACGCAGTATTTT,CASSLAGSTDTQYF,TRBJ2-3,NA,TRBV7-9,14,NA
TGCAGCGCGGGACTAGCGGGGGGATTTTCGAACACCGGGGAGCTGTTTTTT,CSAGLAGGFSNTGELFF,TRBJ2-2,NA,TRBV29-1,17,TRBD2
TGTGCCAGCACTCGGACAGGATCGAACACTGAAGCTTTCTTT,CASTRTGSNTEAFF,TRBJ1-1,NA,TRBV6-1,14,TRBD1
TGTGCCAGCACCCCTCCCCAGGGGGCTAGTGCTGGCTACACCTTC,CASTPPQGASAGYTF,TRBJ1-2,once,TRBV2,15,TRBD1